The entry below describes one T cell receptor (beta chain). This sample was included in a study of T cell changes during pregnancy in multiple sclerosis. This CDR3 region has 12 residues. V lost 4 bases to trimming and J lost 4 bases, with 7 bases between them. CDR1 is LNHDA and CDR2 is SQIVND in the germline V gene (reference sequence). The assay was immunoSEQ multiplex PCR, and TCRdb's table has in-frame clones only and misses some. The data show more than 45,000 clones, roughly 91% seen once. This rearrangement joins TRBV19 to TRBJ1-2; D gene ambiguous. The sequenced sample was CD4+ T cells from peripheral blood mononuclear cells, obtained in the second trimester of pregnancy. The origin of this receptor is a female donor with multiple sclerosis, enrolled in a pregnancy study. The CDR3 nucleotides are TGTGCCAGTAGTAACACGCTCTATGGCTACACCTTC. Its protein product is CASSNTLYGYTF.